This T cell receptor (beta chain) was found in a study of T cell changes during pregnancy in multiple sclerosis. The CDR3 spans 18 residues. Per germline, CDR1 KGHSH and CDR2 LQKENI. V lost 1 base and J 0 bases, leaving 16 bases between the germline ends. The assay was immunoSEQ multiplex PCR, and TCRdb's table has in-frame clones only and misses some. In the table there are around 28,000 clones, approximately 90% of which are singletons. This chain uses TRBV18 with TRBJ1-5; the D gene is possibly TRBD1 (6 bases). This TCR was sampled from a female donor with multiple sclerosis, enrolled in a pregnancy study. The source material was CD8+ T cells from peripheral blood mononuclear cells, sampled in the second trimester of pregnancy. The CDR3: CASSPRGLGVLSNQPQHF. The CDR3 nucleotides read TGTGCCAGCTCACCACGGGGGCTGGGCGTACTTAGCAATCAGCCCCAGCATTTT.